This is a list of T cell receptor beta chains from one sample in a study of shared clonotypes between healthy human individuals. Profiling relied on immunoSEQ multiplex PCR, and the TCRdb table lists in-frame clones only, not all of them. The table lists about 2.1 million clones, just under 95% of them singletons. The sequencing input was naive CD8+ T cells from PBMCs. The receptors were gathered from a man between 18 and 29 years old in good health. Some clones in this sample may be carry-over from other donors' samples. CDR3s include the opening cysteine and the closing phenylalanine or tryptophan. Each record gives: clone size, J gene, D gene, V gene, CDR3 protein, CDR3 DNA. D genes are given only for firm matches. Rows may omit the clone size; those that give it use once, few, many or a size class.

-	TRBJ2-7	-	TRBV5-6	CASSLGTPYEQYF	TGTGCCAGCAGCTTGGGTACCCCCTACGAGCAGTACTTC
once	TRBJ1-3	-	TRBV7-9	CASSSTQGSGNTIYF	TGTGCCAGCAGCTCCACCCAAGGGTCTGGAAACACCATATATTTT
-	TRBJ2-4	-	TRBV6-1	CASSDRERAKNIQYF	TGTGCCAGCAGTGATAGAGAAAGAGCCAAAAACATTCAGTACTTC
once	TRBJ2-2	-	TRBV7-2	CASSPLGAGELFF	TGTGCCAGCAGCCCACTTGGTGCCGGGGAGCTGTTTTTT
-	TRBJ1-1	-	TRBV2	CASSVVFDGGTEAFF	TGTGCCAGCAGTGTTGTTTTTGACGGGGGCACTGAAGCTTTCTTT
-	TRBJ2-7	-	TRBV14	CASSQVAGPYEQYF	TGTGCCAGCAGCCAAGTGGCAGGGCCCTACGAGCAGTACTTC
-	TRBJ2-1	-	TRBV29-1	CSVVGGQFF	TGCAGCGTTGTGGGGGGGCAGTTCTTC
-	TRBJ2-7	-	TRBV7-9	CASSQLPGHYEQYF	TGTGCCAGCAGCCAACTCCCAGGGCACTACGAGCAGTACTTC
-	TRBJ1-1	-	TRBV28	CASSLPRTVPEAFF	TGTGCCAGCAGTTTACCCCGGACGGTTCCTGAAGCTTTCTTT
-	TRBJ2-1	-	TRBV9	CASSVGDSSSYNEQFF	TGTGCCAGCAGCGTAGGGGACTCGAGCTCCTACAATGAGCAGTTCTTC
-	TRBJ2-1	-	TRBV9	CASSVLDGPYNEQFF	TGTGCCAGCAGCGTTCTGGACGGCCCCTACAATGAGCAGTTCTTC
-	TRBJ2-7	-	TRBV29-1	CSVATGRYEQYF	TGCAGCGTTGCTACAGGGAGGTACGAGCAGTACTTC
-	TRBJ2-3	-	TRBV4-3	CASRNRDSTDTQYF	TGCGCCAGCAGGAACCGGGACAGCACAGATACGCAGTATTTT
-	TRBJ2-7	-	TRBV7-8	CASYKGTPRSYEQYF	TGTGCCAGCTACAAAGGGACTCCCCGCTCCTACGAGCAGTACTTC
-	TRBJ2-3	-	TRBV4-1	CASSLYAGRPAADTQYF	TGCGCCAGCAGCCTCTATGCCGGACGGCCGGCGGCAGATACGCAGTATTTT
-	TRBJ1-4	TRBD1	TRBV6-6	CASSLEEGGDTGKLFF	TGTGCCAGCAGTTTAGAAGAAGGGGGCGACACCGGTAAACTGTTTTTT
-	TRBJ1-1	TRBD1	TRBV6-5	CASSADRANTEAFF	TGTGCCAGCAGTGCCGACAGGGCTAACACTGAAGCTTTCTTT
-	TRBJ2-1	-	TRBV11-2	CASTIGGPYNEQFF	TGTGCCAGCACCATAGGGGGGCCCTACAATGAGCAGTTCTTC
-	TRBJ1-3	-	TRBV7-9	CASSLVGGPPGNTIYF	TGTGCCAGCAGCTTAGTCGGCGGGCCCCCGGGGAACACCATATATTTT
-	TRBJ2-2	-	TRBV7-9	CASSLEGGAGTGELFF	TGTGCCAGCAGCTTAGAAGGGGGAGCCGGAACCGGGGAGCTGTTTTTT
-	TRBJ2-2	TRBD2	TRBV10-1	CASSEFPGLAGTTGELFF	TGCGCCAGCAGTGAGTTTCCCGGGCTAGCGGGAACCACCGGGGAGCTGTTTTTT
-	TRBJ2-7	-	TRBV27	CASSPPQGSHEQYF	TGTGCCAGCAGTCCCCCACAGGGTTCCCACGAGCAGTACTTC
-	TRBJ2-1	-	TRBV27	CASSIQGTRNNEQFF	TGTGCCAGCAGTATACAAGGGACACGAAACAATGAGCAGTTCTTC
-	TRBJ1-1	TRBD1	TRBV19	CASSISSRGYTEAFF	TGTGCCAGTAGTATTAGTTCCAGGGGGTACACTGAAGCTTTCTTT
-	TRBJ2-2	-	TRBV29-1	CSVRGASGELFF	TGCAGCGTTCGGGGGGCCTCCGGGGAGCTGTTTTTT
-	TRBJ2-7	-	TRBV19	CASSPGPVSYEQYF	TGTGCCAGTAGCCCGGGGCCCGTCTCCTACGAGCAGTACTTC
-	TRBJ2-5	-	TRBV5-6	CASSGPPQYF	TGTGCCAGCAGCGGCCCCCCCCAGTACTTC
-	TRBJ1-1	TRBD1	TRBV28	CASSFDRDAEAFF	TGTGCCAGCAGTTTCGACAGGGATGCTGAAGCTTTCTTT
-	TRBJ2-7	-	TRBV10-3	CAISDPTLSGLYEQYF	TGTGCCATCAGTGACCCCACGCTCTCAGGCCTCTACGAGCAGTACTTC
-	TRBJ1-3	TRBD1	TRBV28	CASSLLQGSPGNTIYF	TGTGCCAGCAGTTTATTACAGGGGTCTCCTGGAAACACCATATATTTT
-	TRBJ2-1	TRBD2	TRBV9	CASSGRTSGFSYNEQFF	TGTGCCAGCAGCGGAAGGACTAGCGGATTCTCCTACAATGAGCAGTTCTTC
-	TRBJ2-6	-	TRBV14	CASSLNQRVAGANVLTF	TGTGCCAGCAGCCTAAATCAGAGGGTCGCTGGGGCCAACGTCCTGACTTTC
-	TRBJ2-5	TRBD2	TRBV29-1	CSVLGTSGIWETQYF	TGCAGCGTCCTTGGAACAAGCGGGATTTGGGAGACCCAGTACTTC
-	TRBJ2-3	TRBD2	TRBV15	CATSRDWLAGITDTQYF	TGTGCCACCAGCAGAGACTGGCTAGCGGGAATCACAGATACGCAGTATTTT
-	TRBJ1-2	-	TRBV7-9	CASSSGTGRDYGYTF	TGTGCCAGCAGCTCCGGTACCGGAAGGGACTATGGCTACACCTTC
-	TRBJ2-3	TRBD2	TRBV7-6	CASSLGGRGRAPDTQYF	TGTGCCAGCAGCTTAGGGGGCCGGGGGAGGGCCCCAGATACGCAGTATTTT
-	TRBJ2-7	-	TRBV2	CASSERATVSYEQYF	TGTGCCAGCAGTGAAAGGGCAACAGTCTCCTACGAGCAGTACTTC
-	TRBJ2-1	-	TRBV7-8	CASGGSNEQFF	TGTGCCAGCGGCGGGTCCAATGAGCAGTTCTTC
-	TRBJ2-2	-	TRBV2	CASPRARGTGGELFF	TGTGCCAGCCCGCGAGCGAGAGGAACAGGCGGGGAGCTGTTTTTT
-	TRBJ1-1	TRBD1	TRBV5-1	CASQQGRGDTEAFF	TGCGCCAGTCAACAGGGGAGAGGGGACACTGAAGCTTTCTTT
-	TRBJ2-3	-	TRBV7-9	CASSSTQTRNTDTQYF	TGTGCCAGCAGCTCAACCCAGACTAGAAACACAGATACGCAGTATTTT
-	TRBJ1-5	TRBD1	TRBV2	CASSVEGASISNQPQHF	TGTGCCAGCAGCGTAGAGGGGGCCTCGATTAGCAATCAGCCCCAGCATTTT
few	TRBJ1-2	-	TRBV7-9	CASSFGQGSLGYTF	TGTGCCAGCAGCTTCGGTCAGGGATCTTTAGGCTACACCTTC
-	TRBJ2-1	-	TRBV25-1	CASGWTASSVEQFF	TGTGCCAGCGGCTGGACAGCAAGTTCGGTTGAGCAGTTCTTC
-	TRBJ2-3	-	TRBV6-6	CASSYPSPPPDTQYF	TGTGCCAGCAGTTACCCGAGTCCCCCCCCAGATACGCAGTATTTT
-	TRBJ2-5	-	TRBV5-1	CASSPTNNRPQETQYF	TGCGCCAGCAGCCCGACCAACAATAGACCCCAAGAGACCCAGTACTTC
once	TRBJ2-7	-	TRBV5-1	CASSTGRTYEQYF	TGCGCCAGCAGCACGGGACGGACCTACGAGCAGTACTTC
-	TRBJ2-7	TRBD1	TRBV14	CASSRDRSTSYEQYF	TGTGCCAGCAGCCGGGACAGGTCCACCTCCTACGAGCAGTACTTC
once	TRBJ2-7	TRBD2	TRBV27	CASSFLGLAEPYEQYF	TGTGCCAGCAGTTTTCTGGGACTAGCGGAGCCCTACGAGCAGTACTTC
-	TRBJ2-7	TRBD2	TRBV5-1	CASSFRASGTYEQYF	TGCGCCAGCAGCTTCAGGGCTAGCGGGACGTACGAGCAGTACTTC
-	TRBJ2-5	TRBD2	TRBV7-3	CASSLFPGLAGGFGETQYF	TGTGCCAGCAGCCTGTTCCCGGGACTAGCGGGAGGGTTCGGGGAGACCCAGTACTTC
-	TRBJ2-3	TRBD1	TRBV7-9	CASSVDRGRTDTQYF	TGTGCCAGCAGCGTAGACAGGGGGCGGACAGATACGCAGTATTTT
-	TRBJ2-1	-	TRBV2	CASSTPGPIYNEQFF	TGTGCCAGCAGCACACCGGGACCAATCTACAATGAGCAGTTCTTC
-	TRBJ1-1	-	TRBV12-5	CASGLSGARGTEAFF	TGTGCTAGTGGTTTGTCGGGGGCTCGGGGCACTGAAGCTTTCTTT
-	TRBJ2-7	TRBD1	TRBV19	CASSGTGAAYEQYF	TGTGCCAGTAGTGGGACAGGGGCGGCCTACGAGCAGTACTTC
-	TRBJ2-1	TRBD2	TRBV7-9	CASSLARREGNEQFF	TGTGCCAGCAGCTTAGCAAGGCGGGAGGGCAATGAGCAGTTCTTC
-	TRBJ2-1	-	TRBV5-6	CASSFRWTVNEQFF	TGTGCCAGCAGCTTTCGTTGGACGGTCAATGAGCAGTTCTTC